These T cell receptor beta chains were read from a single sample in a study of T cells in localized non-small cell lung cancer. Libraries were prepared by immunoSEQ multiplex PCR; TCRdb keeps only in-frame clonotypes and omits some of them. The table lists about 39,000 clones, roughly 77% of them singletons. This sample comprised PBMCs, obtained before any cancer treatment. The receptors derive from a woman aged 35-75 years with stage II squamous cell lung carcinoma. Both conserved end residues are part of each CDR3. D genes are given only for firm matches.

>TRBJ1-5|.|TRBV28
CASTRGQGQPQHF
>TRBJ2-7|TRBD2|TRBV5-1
CASSLSPLAGSSYEQYF
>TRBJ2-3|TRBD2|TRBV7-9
CASSPRPSGRVTDTQYF
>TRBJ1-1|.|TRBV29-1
CSVEGYAKGSAEAFF
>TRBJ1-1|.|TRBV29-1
CSVERNTEAFF
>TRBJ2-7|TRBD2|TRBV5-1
CASSLAGDEYEQYF
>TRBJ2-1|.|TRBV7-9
CASSLGNYNEQFF
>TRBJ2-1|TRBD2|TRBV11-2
CASLIYGGDEQFF
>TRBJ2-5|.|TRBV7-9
CASSGGGHQETQYF
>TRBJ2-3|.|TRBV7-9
CASFSDGRSTDTQYF
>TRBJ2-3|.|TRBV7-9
CASSYSGGTQYF
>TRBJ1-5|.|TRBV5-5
CASSLGGWNQPQHF
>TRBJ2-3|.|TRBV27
CASSLGVWADTQYF
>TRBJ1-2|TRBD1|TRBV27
CASSEQGRGSYTF